These T cell receptor beta chains were read from a single sample in a study of beta chain features in type 1 diabetes. Clones were sequenced by immunoSEQ multiplex PCR, and TCRdb holds only the in-frame ones, with some missing. In the table there are 600,000 to 750,000 clones, around 11% of which are singletons. The sample comprised naive CD4+ T cells from blood. The receptors were gathered from a man younger than 40 with type 1 diabetes. Both conserved end residues are part of each CDR3. D genes are given only for firm matches. The listing skips clone size in some rows; elsewhere it reads once, few, many or a size class.

clone size: few; D gene: NA; J gene: TRBJ1-5; V gene: TRBV9; CDR3 DNA: TGTGCCAGCAGCGTAGGGATGGGGGAACAGCCCCAGCATTTT; CDR3 protein: CASSVGMGEQPQHF
clone size: NA; D gene: NA; J gene: TRBJ2-7; V gene: TRBV5-1; CDR3 DNA: TGCGCCAGCAGCCTTTCTCCCAATCTCCCGTTCGCTGGGGAGCAGTACTTC; CDR3 protein: CASSLSPNLPFAGEQYF
clone size: NA; D gene: TRBD1; J gene: TRBJ2-1; V gene: TRBV7-2; CDR3 DNA: TGTGCCAGCAGCTCGGGACAGGGGAACAATGAGCAGTTCTTC; CDR3 protein: CASSSGQGNNEQFF
clone size: NA; D gene: TRBD1; J gene: TRBJ2-1; V gene: TRBV5-1; CDR3 DNA: TGCGCCAGCAGCCCACAGGGGGCAATAATCGCCAATGAGCAGTTCTTC; CDR3 protein: CASSPQGAIIANEQFF
clone size: once; D gene: TRBD1; J gene: TRBJ1-2; V gene: TRBV5-1; CDR3 DNA: TGCGCCAGCAGCTTGAGGGGACAGGGATTCTCCTTC; CDR3 protein: CASSLRGQGFSF
clone size: few; D gene: NA; J gene: TRBJ1-2; V gene: TRBV9; CDR3 DNA: TGTGCCAGCAGCGTAGGAGGAGGCGGCTACACCTTC; CDR3 protein: CASSVGGGGYTF
clone size: NA; D gene: NA; J gene: TRBJ2-3; V gene: TRBV9; CDR3 DNA: TGTGCCAGCAGCGTAGGAGGGGCCGTAGGAGATACGCAGTATTTT; CDR3 protein: CASSVGGAVGDTQYF
clone size: few; D gene: NA; J gene: TRBJ1-5; V gene: TRBV7-2; CDR3 DNA: TGTGCCAGCAGCTTATCCCGCAATCAGCCCCAGCATTTT; CDR3 protein: CASSLSRNQPQHF
clone size: NA; D gene: NA; J gene: TRBJ2-7; V gene: TRBV28; CDR3 DNA: TGTGCCAGCAGTTTGCCGGCCGAGCGGACAGCATACGAGCAGTACTTC; CDR3 protein: CASSLPAERTAYEQYF
clone size: few; D gene: NA; J gene: TRBJ1-5; V gene: TRBV7-2; CDR3 DNA: TGTGCCAGCAGCCCCACGTCTGATCAGCCCCAGCATTTT; CDR3 protein: CASSPTSDQPQHF
clone size: NA; D gene: TRBD1; J gene: TRBJ2-6; V gene: TRBV9; CDR3 DNA: TGTGCCAGCAGCGACACCGGGACAGGGACCGGGGCCAACGTCCTGACTTTC; CDR3 protein: CASSDTGTGTGANVLTF
clone size: NA; D gene: NA; J gene: TRBJ1-3; V gene: TRBV15; CDR3 DNA: TGTGCCACCAGCAGAGACCAAAGCTCTGGAAACACCATATATTTT; CDR3 protein: CATSRDQSSGNTIYF
clone size: few; D gene: NA; J gene: TRBJ1-2; V gene: TRBV30; CDR3 DNA: TGTGCCTGGAGCACCGGGACTCGGAGTGGCTACACCTTC; CDR3 protein: CAWSTGTRSGYTF
clone size: NA; D gene: NA; J gene: TRBJ1-4; V gene: TRBV25-1; CDR3 DNA: TGTGCCAGCAGCTACACAGGGATTCTTAATGAAAAACTGTTTTTT; CDR3 protein: CASSYTGILNEKLFF
clone size: NA; D gene: NA; J gene: TRBJ2-1; V gene: TRBV7-8; CDR3 DNA: TGTGCCAGCAGCTTAGCTCTGGCCCTCGAGGAGCAGTTCTTC; CDR3 protein: CASSLALALEEQFF
clone size: few; D gene: NA; J gene: TRBJ2-7; V gene: TRBV4-2; CDR3 DNA: TGTGCCAGCAGCCAAGATGGGGGGACGAGCTCCTACGAGCAGTACTTC; CDR3 protein: CASSQDGGTSSYEQYF
clone size: NA; D gene: NA; J gene: TRBJ2-6; V gene: TRBV5-8; CDR3 DNA: TGTGCCAGCAGCTCGCAGGTATCTGGGGCCAACGTCCTGACTTTC; CDR3 protein: CASSSQVSGANVLTF